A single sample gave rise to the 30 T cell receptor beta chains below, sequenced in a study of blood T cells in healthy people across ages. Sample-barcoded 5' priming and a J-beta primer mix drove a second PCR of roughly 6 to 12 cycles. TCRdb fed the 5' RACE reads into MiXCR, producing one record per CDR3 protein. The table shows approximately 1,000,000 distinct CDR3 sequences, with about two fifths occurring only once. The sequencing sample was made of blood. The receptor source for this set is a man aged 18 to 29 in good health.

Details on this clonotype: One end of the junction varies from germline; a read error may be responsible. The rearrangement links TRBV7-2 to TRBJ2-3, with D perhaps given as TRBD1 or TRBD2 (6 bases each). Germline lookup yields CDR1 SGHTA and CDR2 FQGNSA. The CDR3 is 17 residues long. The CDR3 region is CAGKLGGGGFSTDTRYF. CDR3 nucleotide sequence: TGTGCCGGCAAATTAGGGGGAGGCGGGTTTAGCACAGATACGCGGTATTTT.

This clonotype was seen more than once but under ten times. Here the CDR3 DNA reads TGCGCCAGCAGCCAAGTTGGGGGACTAGCCAGGGATACGCAGTATTTT. This gives the protein CASSQVGGLARDTQYF. The chain links TRBV4-1 to TRBJ2-3, with 9 bases fitting TRBD2. Germline CDR1 and CDR2: MGHRA and YSYEKL. Trimming took 1 base from V and 6 from J; bases not matched to a gene: 8. The CDR3 consists of 16 residues.

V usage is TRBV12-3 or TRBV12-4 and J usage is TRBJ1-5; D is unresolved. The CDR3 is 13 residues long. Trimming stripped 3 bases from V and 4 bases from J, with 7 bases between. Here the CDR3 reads CASSFGANQPQHF. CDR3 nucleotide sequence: TGTGCCAGCAGTTTTGGCGCGAATCAGCCCCAGCATTTT.

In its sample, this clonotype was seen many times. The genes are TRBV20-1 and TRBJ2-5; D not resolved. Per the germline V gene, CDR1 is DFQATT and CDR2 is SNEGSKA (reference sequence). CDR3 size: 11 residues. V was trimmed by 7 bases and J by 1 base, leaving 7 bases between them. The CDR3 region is CSGQTQETQYF. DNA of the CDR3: TGCAGTGGGCAAACCCAAGAGACCCAGTACTTC.

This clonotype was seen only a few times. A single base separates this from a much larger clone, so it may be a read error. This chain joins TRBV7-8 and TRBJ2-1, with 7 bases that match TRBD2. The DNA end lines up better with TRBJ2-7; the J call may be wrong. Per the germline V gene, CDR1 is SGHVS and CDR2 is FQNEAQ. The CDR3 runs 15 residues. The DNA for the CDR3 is TGTGCCAGCAGCAGTAGCGGGCGCTCGTACAATGAGCAGTACTTC. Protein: CASSSSGRSYNEQYF.

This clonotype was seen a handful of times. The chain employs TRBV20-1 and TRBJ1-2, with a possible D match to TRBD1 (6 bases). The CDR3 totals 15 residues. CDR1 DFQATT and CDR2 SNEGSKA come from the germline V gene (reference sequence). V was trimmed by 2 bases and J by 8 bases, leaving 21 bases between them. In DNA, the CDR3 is TGCAGTGCTAGACGTATTAACAGGGAGACGAGGGGCTACACCTTC. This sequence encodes CSARRINRETRGYTF.

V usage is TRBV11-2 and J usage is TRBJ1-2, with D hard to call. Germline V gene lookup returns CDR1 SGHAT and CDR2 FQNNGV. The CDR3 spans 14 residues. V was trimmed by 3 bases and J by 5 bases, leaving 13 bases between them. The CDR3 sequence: CASSFQPRLYGYTF. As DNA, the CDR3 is TGTGCCAGCAGCTTTCAACCACGCTTGTATGGCTACACCTTC.

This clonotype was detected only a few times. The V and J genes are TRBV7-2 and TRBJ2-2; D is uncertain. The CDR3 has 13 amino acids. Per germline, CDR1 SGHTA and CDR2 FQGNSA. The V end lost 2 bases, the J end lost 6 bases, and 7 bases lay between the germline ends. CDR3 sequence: CASSLKVSGELFF. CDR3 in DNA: TGTGCCAGCAGCTTAAAGGTGTCCGGGGAGCTGTTTTTT.

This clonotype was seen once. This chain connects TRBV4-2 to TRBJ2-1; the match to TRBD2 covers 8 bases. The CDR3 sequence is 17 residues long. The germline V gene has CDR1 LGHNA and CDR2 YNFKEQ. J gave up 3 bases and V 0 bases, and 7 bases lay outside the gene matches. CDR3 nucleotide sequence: TGTGCCAGCAGCCAAGACCCAGCGGGGGTGGTCTACAATGAGCAGTTCTTC. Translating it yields CASSQDPAGVVYNEQFF.

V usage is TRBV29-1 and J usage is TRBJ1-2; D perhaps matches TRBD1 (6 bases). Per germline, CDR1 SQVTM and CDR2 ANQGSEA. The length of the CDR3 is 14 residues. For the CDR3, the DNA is TGCATCTCGAAAGGGGGGACGGACAACTATGGCTACACCTTC. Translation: CISKGGTDNYGYTF.

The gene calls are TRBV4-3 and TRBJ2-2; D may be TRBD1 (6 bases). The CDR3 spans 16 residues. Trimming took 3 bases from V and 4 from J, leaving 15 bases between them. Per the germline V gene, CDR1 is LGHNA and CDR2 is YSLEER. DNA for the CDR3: TGCGCCAGCAGCCACCACCGACAGGCGAGCACCGGGGAGCTGTTTTTT. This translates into CASSHHRQASTGELFF.

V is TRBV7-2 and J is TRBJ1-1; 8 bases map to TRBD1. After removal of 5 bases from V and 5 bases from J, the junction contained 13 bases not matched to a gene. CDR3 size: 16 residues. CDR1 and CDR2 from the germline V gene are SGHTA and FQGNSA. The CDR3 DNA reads TGTGCCAGCAGCCCCGGTTTGGACAGGGAGATTACTGAAGCTTTCTTT. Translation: CASSPGLDREITEAFF.

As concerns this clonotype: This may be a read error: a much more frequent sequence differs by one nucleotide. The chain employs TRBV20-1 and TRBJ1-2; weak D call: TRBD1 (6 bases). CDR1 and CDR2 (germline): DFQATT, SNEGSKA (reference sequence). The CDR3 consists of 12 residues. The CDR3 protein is CNAKGGLNGYTF. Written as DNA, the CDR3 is TGCAATGCTAAAGGGGGGCTTAATGGCTACACCTTC.

The CDR3 DNA reads TGTGCCAGCAACCAGCGGACAGGGATTAGCAATCAGCCCCAGCATTTT. Translation gives CASNQRTGISNQPQHF. The gene calls are TRBV7-2 and TRBJ1-5; 8 bases line up with TRBD1. V was clipped by 7 bases and J by 0 bases; unmatched bases: 8. CDR1 and CDR2 from the germline V gene are SGHTA and FQGNSA. CDR3 length equals 16 residues.

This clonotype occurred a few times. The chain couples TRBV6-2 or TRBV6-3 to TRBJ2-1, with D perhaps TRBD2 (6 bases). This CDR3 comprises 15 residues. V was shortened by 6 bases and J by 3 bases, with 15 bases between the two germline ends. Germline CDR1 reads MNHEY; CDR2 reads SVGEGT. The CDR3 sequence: CASRPIAVRYNEQFF. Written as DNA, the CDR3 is TGTGCCAGCAGGCCCATAGCGGTCCGCTACAATGAGCAGTTCTTC.

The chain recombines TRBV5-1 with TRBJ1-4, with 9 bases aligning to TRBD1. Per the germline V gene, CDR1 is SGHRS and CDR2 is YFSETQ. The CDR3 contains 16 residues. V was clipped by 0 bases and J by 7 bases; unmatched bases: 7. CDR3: CASSLDQDRGSEKLFF. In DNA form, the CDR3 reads TGCGCCAGCAGCTTGGATCAGGACAGGGGTAGTGAAAAACTGTTTTTT.

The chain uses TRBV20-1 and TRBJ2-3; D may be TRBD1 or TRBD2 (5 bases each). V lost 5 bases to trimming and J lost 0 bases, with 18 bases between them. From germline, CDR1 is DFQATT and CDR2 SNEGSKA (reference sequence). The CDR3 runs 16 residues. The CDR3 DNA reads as TGCAGTGCTGGGGGAGACAGAGCATCTAGCACAGATACGCAGTATTTT. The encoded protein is CSAGGDRASSTDTQYF.

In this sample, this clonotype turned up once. CDR3 DNA sequence: TGTGCCAGCAGTTACGGGGACAGCCAGTACTTC. This gives the protein CASSYGDSQYF. V gene TRBV6-2 or TRBV6-3 combines with J gene TRBJ2-5, with 7 positions matching TRBD1. Germline CDR1 reads MNHEY; CDR2 reads SVGEGT. Losses at the gene ends were 2 bases for V and 10 bases for J; bases not matched to a gene: 1. The CDR3 runs 11 residues.

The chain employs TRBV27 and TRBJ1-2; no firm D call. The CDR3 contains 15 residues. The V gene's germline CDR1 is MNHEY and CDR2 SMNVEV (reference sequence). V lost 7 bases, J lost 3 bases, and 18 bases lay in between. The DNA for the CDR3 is TGTGCCAGCACCCTACGTTTTGGGTGGGACTATGGCTACACCTTC. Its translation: CASTLRFGWDYGYTF.

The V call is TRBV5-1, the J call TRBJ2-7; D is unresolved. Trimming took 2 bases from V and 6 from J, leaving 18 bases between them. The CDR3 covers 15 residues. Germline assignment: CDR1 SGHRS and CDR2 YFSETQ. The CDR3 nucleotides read TGCGCCAGCAGCTTACTCGAACCCACCGGGTCCGAGCAGTACTTC. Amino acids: CASSLLEPTGSEQYF.

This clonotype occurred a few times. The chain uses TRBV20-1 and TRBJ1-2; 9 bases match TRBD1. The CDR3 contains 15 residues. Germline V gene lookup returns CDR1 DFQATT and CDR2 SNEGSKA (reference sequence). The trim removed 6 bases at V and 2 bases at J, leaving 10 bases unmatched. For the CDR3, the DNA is TGCAGTGCCAAGGACAGGGGTATGGCCAACTATGGCTACACCTTC. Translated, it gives CSAKDRGMANYGYTF.

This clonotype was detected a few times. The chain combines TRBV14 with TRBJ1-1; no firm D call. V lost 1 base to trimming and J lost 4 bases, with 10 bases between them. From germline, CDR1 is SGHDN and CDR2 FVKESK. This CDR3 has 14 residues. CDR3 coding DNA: TGTGCCAGCAGCCAAGGGACCTGGGGCACTGAAGCTTTCTTT. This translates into CASSQGTWGTEAFF.

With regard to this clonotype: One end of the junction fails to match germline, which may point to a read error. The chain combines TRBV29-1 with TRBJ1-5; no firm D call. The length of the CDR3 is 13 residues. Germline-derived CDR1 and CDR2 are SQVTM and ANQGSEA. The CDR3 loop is CSVMDGNNQPRHF. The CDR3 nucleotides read TGCAGCGTCATGGACGGGAACAATCAGCCCCGGCATTTT.

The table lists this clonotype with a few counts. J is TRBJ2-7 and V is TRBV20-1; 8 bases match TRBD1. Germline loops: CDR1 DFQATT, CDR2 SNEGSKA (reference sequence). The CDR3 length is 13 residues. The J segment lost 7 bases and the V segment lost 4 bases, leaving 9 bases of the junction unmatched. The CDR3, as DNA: TGCAGTGCTAATGACAGGGGTCCTGGGGAGCAGTACTTC. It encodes CSANDRGPGEQYF.

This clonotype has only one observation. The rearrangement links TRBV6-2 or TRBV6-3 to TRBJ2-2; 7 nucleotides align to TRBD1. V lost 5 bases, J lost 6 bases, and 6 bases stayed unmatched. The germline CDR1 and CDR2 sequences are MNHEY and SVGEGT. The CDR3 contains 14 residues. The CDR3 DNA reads TGTGCCAGCAGTGCCACAGGGGTCTCCGGGGAGCTGTTTTTT. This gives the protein CASSATGVSGELFF.

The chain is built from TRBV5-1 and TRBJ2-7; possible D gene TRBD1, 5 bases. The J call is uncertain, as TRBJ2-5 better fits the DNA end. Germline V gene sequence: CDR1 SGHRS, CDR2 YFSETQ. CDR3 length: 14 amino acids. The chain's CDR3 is CASSLDQGWETQYF. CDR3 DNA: TGCGCCAGCAGCTTGGATCAGGGTTGGGAGACCCAGTACTTC.

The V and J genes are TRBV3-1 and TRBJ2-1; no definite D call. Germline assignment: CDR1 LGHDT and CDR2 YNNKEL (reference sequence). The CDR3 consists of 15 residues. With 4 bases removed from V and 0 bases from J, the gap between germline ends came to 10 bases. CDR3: CASSRNLGSYNEQFF. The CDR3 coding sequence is TGTGCCAGCAGCCGTAACTTAGGCTCCTACAATGAGCAGTTCTTC.

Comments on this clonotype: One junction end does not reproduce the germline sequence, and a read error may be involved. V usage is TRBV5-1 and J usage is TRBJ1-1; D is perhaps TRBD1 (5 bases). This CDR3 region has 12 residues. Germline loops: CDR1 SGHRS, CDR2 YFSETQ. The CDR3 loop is CANSLGDTEAFF. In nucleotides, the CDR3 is TGCGCCAACAGCCTAGGGGACACTGAAGCTTTCTTT.

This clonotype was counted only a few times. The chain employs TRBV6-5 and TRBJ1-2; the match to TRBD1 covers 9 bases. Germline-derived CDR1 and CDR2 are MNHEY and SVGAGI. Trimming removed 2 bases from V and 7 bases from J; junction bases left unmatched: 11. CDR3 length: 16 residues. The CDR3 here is CASSYTGQGSDRGYTF. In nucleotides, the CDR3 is TGTGCCAGCAGTTACACGGGACAGGGCTCAGATCGTGGCTACACCTTC.

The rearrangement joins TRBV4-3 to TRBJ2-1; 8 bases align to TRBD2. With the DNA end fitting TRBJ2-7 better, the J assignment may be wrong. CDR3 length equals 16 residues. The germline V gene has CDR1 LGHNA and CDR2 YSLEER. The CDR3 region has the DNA TGCGCCAGCAGCCCTGGAAGCGGGAGTTCCTACAATGAGCAGTACTTC. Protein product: CASSPGSGSSYNEQYF.